The present T cell receptor (beta chain) was sequenced within a study of shared clonotypes between healthy human individuals. Measured with immunoSEQ multiplex PCR; TCRdb has only the in-frame clones, and not every one. The repertoire holds some 320,000 clones, with around 86% as singletons. Details on this clone: Its antigen remains unidentified. At one boundary the junction diverges from the germline segment, which might be a read error. Other nucleotide sequences in the sample specify the same CDR3.

Overall study results and limits: In several donors, around 5% of naive CD4 clonotypes appeared in common.

CDR3 length: 15 residues. The germline gives CDR1 SSHAT, CDR2 FNYEAQ (reference sequence). The specimen sequenced was memory CD8+ T cells sorted from blood. Specified subset: CD45RO+ cells pooled with CCR7-negative TemRA cells. The rearrangement links TRBV7-7 to TRBJ2-3, with 9 nucleotides matching TRBD1. The sequence derives from a man between 18 and 29 years old in good health. The CDR3 is CASSPGQGLTDTQYF. The CDR3 DNA follows: TGTGCTAGCAGCCCAGGACAGGGGTTGACAGATACGCAGTATTTT.